This T cell receptor beta chain was sequenced in a study of T cells in Graves' hyperthyroidism and ophthalmopathy. Study-wide results and limits: Ophthalmopathy stood apart from stable hyperthyroidism in a 13 V-J model. Median prediction lead before ophthalmopathy onset was 5 to 7 months with the model. Among clonotypes expanded in thyroid above 0.001, most were also found in blood.

This CDR3 has 16 amino acids. Trimming shortened V by 5 bases and J by 5 bases, and 21 bases separated the two germline ends. Germline-derived CDR1 and CDR2 are SGHVS and FQNEAQ. This clonotype was recorded many times. Its antigen is currently unknown. Using RNA transcripts as the source, TCR beta CDR3 regions were amplified. The HTBI set primed first-round TCR CDR3 RT-PCR. TCRdb processed the multiplex PCR reads anew with MiXCR; each CDR3 protein has one entry. Among about 290,000 distinct CDR3 sequences, 16% were seen once, and the ten largest hold around 34%. Patients were aged 18 to 65, had disease duration under 2 months, and had newly diagnosed hyperthyroidism.

The gene calls are TRBV7-8 and TRBJ1-1, with D perhaps matching TRBD1 (6 bases). This TCR was sampled from a young man with Graves' hyperthyroidism. The sample comprised blood. CDR3 in DNA: TGTGCCAGCAGCACGACTCCCCAGGGGATTGAGACTGAAGCTTTCTTT. Its translation is CASSTTPQGIETEAFF.